This entry features one TCR beta chain sequence. Antigen specificity is unknown. All the donors were Caucasian adults who lived in Nashville, Tennessee. This entry comes from a study of shared clonotypes between healthy human individuals. Overall study: The study enrolled two women and three men aged 18 to 49. General study points: The naive CD4 repertoires of several donors were compared, and around 5% of clonotypes were shared. Compared with clonotypes that all four donors shared, non-shared clonotypes had lower generation probabilities.

The V end was cut by 0 bases, the J end by 5 bases, with 17 bases between. The CDR3 length is 16 residues. CDR1 is SEHNR, CDR2 FQNEAQ, per germline (reference sequence). Clones were sequenced by immunoSEQ multiplex PCR, and TCRdb holds only the in-frame ones, with some missing. The data contain 2 million to 3 million clones, 93% of them seen just once; the ten biggest clones take up 0.36%. V gene TRBV7-9 combines with J gene TRBJ2-7; D is possibly TRBD1 (5 bases). Material for sequencing was naive CD4+ T cells from PBMCs. Specified subset: CD45RA+ positively selected. This receptor was obtained from a man between 18 and 35 years old in good health. Some clones in this sample may be carry-over from other donors' samples. The CDR3 region has the DNA TGTGCCAGCAGCTTAGCATACGGCAGGGTGAGCAACGAGCAGTACTTC. It is translated as CASSLAYGRVSNEQYF.